The present T cell receptor beta chain was sequenced within a study of blood T cell repertoires in COVID-19. About the research overall: There were acute and convalescent COVID-19 samples, and they came from the United States, Italy and Spain. The analysed material was cDNA or gDNA that came from T cells, B-cell-depleted T cells, or PBMCs.

Libraries were prepared by immunoSEQ multiplex PCR; TCRdb keeps only in-frame clonotypes and omits some of them. The sample contains 45,000 to 60,000 clones, under 90% of which appear only once. This clone has just a few counts. The source of this sequence is a woman at least 80 years old with acute or convalescent COVID-19. Source material: peripheral blood.

CDR3 DNA sequence: TGTGCCAGCAGCTTACATGAGGCTGAAGCTTTCTTT. Protein sequence: CASSLHEAEAFF. The V and J genes are TRBV11-3 and TRBJ1-1; D is unclear. Germline CDR1 and CDR2: SGHNT and YENEEA. V was clipped by 2 bases and J by 6 bases, with 7 bases between them. This CDR3 is 12 amino acids long.